This TCR beta chain was recovered during a study of blood T cell repertoires in COVID-19. Whole-study context: Both acute and convalescent COVID-19 samples were obtained from the United States, Italy and Spain. From T cells, B-cell-depleted T cells, or PBMCs came the material, which was cDNA or gDNA.

How the authors handled the data: Amplification with reference gene primers provided the estimates of nucleated cell counts. The repertoire was sequenced with immunoSEQ multiplex PCR; TCRdb's copy has only in-frame clones and lacks some. Clonal size and the V and J genes are those of that table, whereas D and trimming came from the DNA. The profile shows 120,000 to 150,000 clones, around 85% of them singletons. Patients at the Seattle site were enrolled during active infection and followed longitudinally. CDR1 and CDR2 (germline): MDHEN, SYDVKM. The J segment lost 5 bases and the V segment lost 2 bases, leaving 6 bases of the junction unmatched. The CDR3 extends over 15 amino acids.

Sequencing used peripheral blood. This TCR was sampled from a woman aged 55-69 years with COVID-19, enrolled during active disease. The chain couples TRBV28 to TRBJ2-5; 9 nucleotides line up with TRBD2. The CDR3 DNA reads as TGTGCCAGCAGTTTAGCTAGCGGGGCGGGTGAGACCCAGTACTTC. Residues: CASSLASGAGETQYF.